Listed below are T cell receptor beta chains from one sample, sequenced in a study of OX40 agonist ivuxolimab in advanced cancers. The assay was immunoSEQ multiplex PCR, and TCRdb's table has in-frame clones only and misses some. This table holds nearly 20,000 clones, roughly nine tenths found once. Sequencing was performed on CD4+ or CD8+ T cells sorted from blood, taken in a trial of the OX40 agonist ivuxolimab. Receptors originate from an adult with an advanced solid tumor such as melanoma, head and neck, liver or kidney cancer. The CDR3 runs from the conserved cysteine through the conserved F or W. D genes are given only for firm matches. Clone size is stated in some rows and not others, as once, few, many or a class when expanded.

>TRBJ2-3|TRBV10-3|.|.
TGTGCCATCAGTGAAGGCGGCCGTCCGCAGTATTTT
CAISEGGRPQYF
>TRBJ2-7|TRBV5-1|.|.
TGCGCCAGCAGCTTAGTGGGTGACGCTTACGAGCAGTACTTC
CASSLVGDAYEQYF
>TRBJ2-3|TRBV19|TRBD2|once
TGTGCCAGTAGTATCCCCGGGAGGGAGCCCGATACGCAGTATTTT
CASSIPGREPDTQYF
>TRBJ1-4|TRBV5-4|.|.
TGTGCCAGCAAGCCCGGCGGGGGGCGAGGGGAAAAACTGTTTTTT
CASKPGGGRGEKLFF
>TRBJ1-6|TRBV7-9|.|.
TGTGCCAGCAGCATGGGGAGTATTAATAATTCACCCCTCCACTTT
CASSMGSINNSPLHF
>TRBJ2-7|TRBV4-2|.|.
TGTGCCAGCAGCCAAACCCCCGAAGGGGTGCAGTACTTC
CASSQTPEGVQYF
>TRBJ1-1|TRBV7-3|.|.
TGTGCCAGCAGCCGTACAGTGAACACTGAAGCTTTCTTT
CASSRTVNTEAFF
>TRBJ1-2|TRBV19|.|once
TGTGCCAGTAGTCCCCGGGCCAACTACTATGACTACACCTTC
CASSPRANYYDYTF
>TRBJ1-2|TRBV18|TRBD1|.
TGTGCCAGCTCACCGTCCTCGGGACAGGGTGTCTACACCTTC
CASSPSSGQGVYTF
>TRBJ1-2|TRBV14|.|.
TGTGCCAGCAGTCCAGACCTGGGAGGGGGCTATGGCTACACCTTC
CASSPDLGGGYGYTF
>TRBJ2-5|TRBV21-1|.|few
TGTGCCAGCAAATTTTGTTGGACGTTACAAGAGACCCAGTACTTC
CASKFCWTLQETQYF
>TRBJ2-4|TRBV6-5|TRBD2|.
TGTGCCAGCACACGAGCGGGGGCCAAAAACATTCAGTACTTC
CASTRAGAKNIQYF
>TRBJ1-2|TRBV4-2|TRBD1|.
TGTGCCAGCAGCCAAGAGACAGGGGGATACTATGGCTACACCTTC
CASSQETGGYYGYTF
>TRBJ2-1|TRBV6-6|.|.
TGTGCCCCCCCCGGGAGCGGTTCTTACAATGAGCAGTTCTTC
CAPPGSGSYNEQFF